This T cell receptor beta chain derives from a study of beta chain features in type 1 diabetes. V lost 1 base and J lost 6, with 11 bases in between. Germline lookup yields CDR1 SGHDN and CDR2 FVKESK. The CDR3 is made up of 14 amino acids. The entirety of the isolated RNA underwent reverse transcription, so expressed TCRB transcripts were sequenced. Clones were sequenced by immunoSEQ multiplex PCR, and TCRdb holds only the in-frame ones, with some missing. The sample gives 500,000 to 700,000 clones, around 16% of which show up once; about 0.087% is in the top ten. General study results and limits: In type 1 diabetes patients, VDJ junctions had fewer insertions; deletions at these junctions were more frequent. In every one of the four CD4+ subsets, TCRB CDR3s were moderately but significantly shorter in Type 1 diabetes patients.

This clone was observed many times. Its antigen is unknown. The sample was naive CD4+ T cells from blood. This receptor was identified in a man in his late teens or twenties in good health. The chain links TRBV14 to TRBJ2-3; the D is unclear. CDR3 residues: CASSQVTVIDTQYF. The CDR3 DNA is TGTGCCAGCAGCCAAGTAACGGTCATTGATACGCAGTATTTT. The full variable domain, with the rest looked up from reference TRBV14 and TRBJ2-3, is EAGVTQFPSHSVIEKGQTVTLRCDPISGHDNLYWYRRVMGKEIKFLLHFVKESKQDESGMPNNRFLAERTGGTYSTLKVQPAELEDSGVYFCASSQVTVIDTQYFGPGTRLTVL.